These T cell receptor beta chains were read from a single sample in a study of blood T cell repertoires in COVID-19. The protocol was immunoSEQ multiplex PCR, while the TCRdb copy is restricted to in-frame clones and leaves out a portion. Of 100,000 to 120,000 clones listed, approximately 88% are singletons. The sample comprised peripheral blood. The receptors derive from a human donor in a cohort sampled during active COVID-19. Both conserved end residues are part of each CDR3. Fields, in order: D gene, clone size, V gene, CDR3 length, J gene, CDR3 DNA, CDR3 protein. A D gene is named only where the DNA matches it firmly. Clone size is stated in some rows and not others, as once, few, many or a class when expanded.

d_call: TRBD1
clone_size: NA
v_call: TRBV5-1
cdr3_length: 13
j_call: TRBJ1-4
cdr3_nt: TGCGCCAGCAGCCTAACAGGGGAAGGGGAACTGTTTTTT
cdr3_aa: CASSLTGEGELFF

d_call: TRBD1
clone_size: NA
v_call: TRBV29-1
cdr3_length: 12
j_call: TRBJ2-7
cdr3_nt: TGCAGCGTTGGACAGGGGATCTCCGAGCAGTACTTC
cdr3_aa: CSVGQGISEQYF

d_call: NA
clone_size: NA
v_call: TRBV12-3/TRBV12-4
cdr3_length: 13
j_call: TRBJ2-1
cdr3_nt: TGTGCCAGCAGTTTTCGGGGTTACAATGAGCAGTTCTTC
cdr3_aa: CASSFRGYNEQFF

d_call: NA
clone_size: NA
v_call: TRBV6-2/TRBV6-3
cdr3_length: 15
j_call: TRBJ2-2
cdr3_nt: TGTGCCAGCAGTTACGATCCGGTCTACACCGGGGAGCTGTTTTTT
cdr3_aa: CASSYDPVYTGELFF

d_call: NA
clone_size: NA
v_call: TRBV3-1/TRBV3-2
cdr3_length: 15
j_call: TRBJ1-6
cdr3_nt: TGTGCCAGCAGCCAGGGGAGGCCCTATAATTCACCCCTCCACTTT
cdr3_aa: CASSQGRPYNSPLHF

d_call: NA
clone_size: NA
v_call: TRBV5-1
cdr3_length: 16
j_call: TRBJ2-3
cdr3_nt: TGCGCCAGCAGCTTACTAACCGGACAGAGCACAGATACGCAGTATTTT
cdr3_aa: CASSLLTGQSTDTQYF

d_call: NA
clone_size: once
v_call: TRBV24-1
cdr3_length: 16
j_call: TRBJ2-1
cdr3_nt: TGTGCCACCAGTGATCCCCCCGGGGGGCAGTACAATGAGCAGTTCTTC
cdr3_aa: CATSDPPGGQYNEQFF

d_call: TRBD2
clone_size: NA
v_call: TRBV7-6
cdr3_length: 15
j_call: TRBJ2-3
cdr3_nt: TGTGCCAGCAGTCCTACTAGCGGGAGGGGAGATACGCAGTATTTT
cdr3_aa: CASSPTSGRGDTQYF

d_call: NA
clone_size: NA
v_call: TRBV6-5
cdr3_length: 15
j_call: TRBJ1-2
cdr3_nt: TGTGCCAGCAGTCCTCGGACAGCGTGGAACTATGGCTACACCTTC
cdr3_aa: CASSPRTAWNYGYTF

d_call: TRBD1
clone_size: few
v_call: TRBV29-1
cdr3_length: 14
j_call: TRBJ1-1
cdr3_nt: TGCAGCGGAATGCTGACTCAGGGGGCTCATGAAGCTTTCTTT
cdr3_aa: CSGMLTQGAHEAFF

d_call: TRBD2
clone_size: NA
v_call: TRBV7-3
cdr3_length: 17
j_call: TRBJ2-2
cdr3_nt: TGTGCCAGCAGCCGGACTAGCGGGAGGACGAACACCGGGGAGCTGTTTTTT
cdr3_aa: CASSRTSGRTNTGELFF

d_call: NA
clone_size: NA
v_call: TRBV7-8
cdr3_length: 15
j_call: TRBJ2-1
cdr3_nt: TGTGCCAGCAGCCCTCAGCGGGCCGCTTACAATGAGCAGTTCTTC
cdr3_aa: CASSPQRAAYNEQFF

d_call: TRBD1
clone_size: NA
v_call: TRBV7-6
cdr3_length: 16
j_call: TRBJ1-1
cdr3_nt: TGTGCCAGCAGCCCCCGACAGGGAATGGAGAACACTGAAGCTTTCTTT
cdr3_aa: CASSPRQGMENTEAFF

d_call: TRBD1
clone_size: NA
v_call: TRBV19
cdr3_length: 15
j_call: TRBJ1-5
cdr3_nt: TGTGCCAGTAGCACAGGGGGCGCGGGCAATCAGCCCCAGCATTTT
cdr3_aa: CASSTGGAGNQPQHF

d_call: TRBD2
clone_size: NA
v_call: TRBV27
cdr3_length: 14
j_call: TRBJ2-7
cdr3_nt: TGTGCCAGCAGCCGTAGCGGGTTCGTGTACGAGCAGTACTTC
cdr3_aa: CASSRSGFVYEQYF

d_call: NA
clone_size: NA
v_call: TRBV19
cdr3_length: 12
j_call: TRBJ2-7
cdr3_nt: TGTGCCAGTAGTAACGGTGGAGACGAGCAGTACTTC
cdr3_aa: CASSNGGDEQYF

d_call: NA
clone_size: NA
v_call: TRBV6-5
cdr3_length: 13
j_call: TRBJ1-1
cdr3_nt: TGTGCCAGCAGTTACCCGCAGGGCGTGGAAGCTTTCTTT
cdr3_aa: CASSYPQGVEAFF

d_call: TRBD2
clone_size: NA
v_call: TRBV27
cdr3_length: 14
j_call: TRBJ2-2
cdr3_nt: TGTGCCAGCAGCCCCGGGGGGGCCCGAGGGGAGCTGTTTTTT
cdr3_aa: CASSPGGARGELFF

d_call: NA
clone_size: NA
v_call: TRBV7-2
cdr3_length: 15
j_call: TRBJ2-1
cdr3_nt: TGTGCCAGCAGCCCTGTACTACTCTCCTACAATGAGCAGTTCTTC
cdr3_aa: CASSPVLLSYNEQFF

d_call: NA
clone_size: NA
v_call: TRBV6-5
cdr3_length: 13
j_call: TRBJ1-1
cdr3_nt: TGTGCCAGCAGCAGGGGACGGTACACTGAAGCTTTCTTT
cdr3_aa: CASSRGRYTEAFF

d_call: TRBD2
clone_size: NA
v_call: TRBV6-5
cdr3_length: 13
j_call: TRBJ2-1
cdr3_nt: TGTGCCAGCATTGGGACTACCTACAATGAGCAGTTCTTC
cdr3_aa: CASIGTTYNEQFF

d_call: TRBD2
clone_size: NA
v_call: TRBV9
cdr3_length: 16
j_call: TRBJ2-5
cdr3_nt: TGTGCCAGCAGCGTAGAGAGCGGGAGAGATGGAGAGACCCAGTACTTC
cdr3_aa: CASSVESGRDGETQYF

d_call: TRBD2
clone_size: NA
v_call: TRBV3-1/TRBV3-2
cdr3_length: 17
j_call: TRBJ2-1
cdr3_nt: TGTGCCAGCAGCCCCGAAGGGCTAGCGGACTCCTACAATGAGCAGTTCTTC
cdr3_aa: CASSPEGLADSYNEQFF

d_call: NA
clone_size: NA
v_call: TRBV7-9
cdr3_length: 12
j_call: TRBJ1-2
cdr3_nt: TGTGCCAGCAGTATACCGGGAAAAGGCTACACCTTC
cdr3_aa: CASSIPGKGYTF

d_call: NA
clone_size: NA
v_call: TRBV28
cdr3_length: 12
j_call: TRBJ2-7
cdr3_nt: TGTGCCAGCATGGGCAGCTCCTACGAGCAGTACTTC
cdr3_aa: CASMGSSYEQYF

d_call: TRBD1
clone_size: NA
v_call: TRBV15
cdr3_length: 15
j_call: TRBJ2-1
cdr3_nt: TGTGCCACCAGCTCCCGGACAGGGCTCTACAATGAGCAGTTCTTC
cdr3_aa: CATSSRTGLYNEQFF

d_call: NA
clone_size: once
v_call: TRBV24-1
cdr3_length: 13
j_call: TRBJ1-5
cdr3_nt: TGTGCCACCAGTGAGCCAGGTAGATCGCCCCAGCATTTT
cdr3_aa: CATSEPGRSPQHF

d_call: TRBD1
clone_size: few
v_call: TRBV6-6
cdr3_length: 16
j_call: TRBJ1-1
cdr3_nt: TGTGCCAGCGGGGCCCCCGGGACAGCTTTGAACACTGAAGCTTTCTTT
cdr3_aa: CASGAPGTALNTEAFF

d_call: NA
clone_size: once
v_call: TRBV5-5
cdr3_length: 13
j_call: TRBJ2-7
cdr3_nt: TGTGCCAGCAGCTGGACACTCTCCTACGAGCAGTACTTC
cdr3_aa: CASSWTLSYEQYF

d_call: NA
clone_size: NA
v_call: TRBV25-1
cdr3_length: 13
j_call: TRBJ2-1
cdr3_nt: TGTGCCGCCGAGGGAATCTCCTACAATGAGCAGTTCTTC
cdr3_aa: CAAEGISYNEQFF

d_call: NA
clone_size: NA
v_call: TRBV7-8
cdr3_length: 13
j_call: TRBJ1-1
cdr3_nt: TGTGCCAGCAGCCTCGAGAGGGACACTGAAGCTTTCTTT
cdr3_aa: CASSLERDTEAFF

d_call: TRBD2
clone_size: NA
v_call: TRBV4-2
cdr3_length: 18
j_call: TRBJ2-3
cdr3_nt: TGTGCCAGCAGCCAAGGGGAACTAGCGGGGCGGTTGGCAGATACGCAGTATTTT
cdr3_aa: CASSQGELAGRLADTQYF